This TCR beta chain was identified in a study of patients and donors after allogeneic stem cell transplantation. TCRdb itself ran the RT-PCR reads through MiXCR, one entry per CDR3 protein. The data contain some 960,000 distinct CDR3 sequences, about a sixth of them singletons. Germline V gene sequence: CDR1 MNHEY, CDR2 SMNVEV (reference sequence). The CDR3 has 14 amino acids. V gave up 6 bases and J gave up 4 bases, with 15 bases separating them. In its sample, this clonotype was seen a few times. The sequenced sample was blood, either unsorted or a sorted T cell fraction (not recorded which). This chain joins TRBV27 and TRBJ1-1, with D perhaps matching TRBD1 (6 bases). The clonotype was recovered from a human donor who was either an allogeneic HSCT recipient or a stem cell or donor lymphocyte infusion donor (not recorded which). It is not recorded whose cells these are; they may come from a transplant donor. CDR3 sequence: CASRIRGRATEAFF. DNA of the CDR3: TGTGCCAGCAGAATTAGGGGGAGGGCCACTGAAGCTTTCTTT.